There are a few counts of the clone carrying this TCR beta chain. Its antigen is not identified. The V and J ends lost 2 bases and 2 bases respectively, with 12 bases between them. This CDR3 spans 16 amino acids. Germline CDR1 and CDR2: MGHDK and SYGVNS. Primed by a sample-barcoded 5' primer and a J-beta primer mix, a second PCR proceeded for about 6 to 12 cycles. TCRdb re-derived calls from the 5' RACE reads in MiXCR, one entry per CDR3 protein. Among over 700,000 distinct CDR3 sequences, 20% to 25% were seen once, and the ten largest hold more than 8%. These data are taken from a study of blood T cells in healthy people across ages. Study findings and constraints: There were more naive CD4+ cells and higher diversity in long-lived donors than in aged donors.

These data are also associated with another study on T cells of mothers and their children. That source adds: Each child contributed approximately 3.3 million TCR beta CDR3 reads, while each mother contributed over 8 million. The data showed no persistent microchimeric T cell clones.

The clonotype comes from a boy aged 5-17 years in good health. V is TRBV25-1 and J is TRBJ1-4; no clear D gene. Sequenced: blood. CDR3 nucleotide sequence: TGTGCCAGCAGTGAAGGAAGGGTTTGGACTAATGAAAAACTGTTTTTT. It specifies CASSEGRVWTNEKLFF.